This TCR beta chain originates from a study of identical twins. This clonotype was found a few times. The germline V and J ends were trimmed by 2 bases and 7 bases, with 16 bases remaining between them. Germline V gene data show CDR1 as SGHKS and CDR2 as YYEKEE (reference sequence). The length of the CDR3 is 15 residues. Template switching introduced a universal primer site, and the cDNA bore unique molecular identifiers. TCRdb reprocessed the 5' RACE reads via MiXCR and lists one record per CDR3 protein. The sample includes 500,000 to 600,000 distinct CDR3 sequences, 22% of them seen just once. A further study also used this sample, focusing on T cells expressing NK-cell markers. That work states: HCMV serostatus: most of the eight sequenced donors positive, one negative.

This chain connects TRBV5-5 to TRBJ2-1; D uncertain. The sequenced sample was CD4+ T cells sorted from blood. This TCR came from a woman between 18 and 29 years old in good health. In DNA form, the CDR3 reads TGTGCCAGCAGCTTAGCCAGCAAGGCCTGGAATGAGCAGTTCTTC. This translates into CASSLASKAWNEQFF.